The T cell receptor beta chain under discussion was sequenced for a study of T cell changes during pregnancy in multiple sclerosis (dated by TCRdb to about 2019). As for the study more broadly: The study looked at changes in the T cell repertoire across pregnancy in women with multiple sclerosis.

V is cut by 4 bases and J by 9 bases, and the space between the germline ends is 17 bases. Its CDR3 holds 14 amino acids, cysteine through phenylalanine. Just the 42-base CDR3 DNA is kept, in frame starting at base 1. CDR1 and CDR2 are drawn from the germline V gene: SGDLS, YYNGEE. The method was the immunoSEQ multiplex PCR assay. TCRdb mirrors the immuneACCESS table, restricted to in-frame sequences. Some clones are absent from its copies; in checked studies, under half trace to an unresolved V gene, and the reason for the others is unknown. This sample gives roughly 22,000 clones in total; approximately 90% of them show up just once. In total, the top ten clones hold approximately 0.57% of the sample. This clone was counted between two and nine times. Its antigen has not been determined. There are no base qualities to consult, and no much larger clone falls within one base.

Sequenced here: CD4+ T cells from peripheral blood mononuclear cells, sampled after pregnancy. The TCR comes from a female donor in good health, enrolled as a control in a pregnancy study. The chain links TRBV9 with TRBJ1-5; D gene: possibly TRBD1, on 6 matching bases. The nucleotides are TGTGCCAGCAGCCCACAGGGTACGGGCGGGCCCCAGCATTTT. Its protein product is CASSPQGTGGPQHF.